The present T cell receptor (beta chain) was sequenced within a study of OX40 agonist ivuxolimab in advanced cancers. Regarding the complete study: Ivuxolimab was an agonistic, fully human IgG2 monoclonal antibody directed against OX40 (CD134), a costimulatory receptor. Intravenous ivuxolimab was administered to patients every 2 weeks at six dose levels: 0.01, 0.1, 0.3, 1.5, 3 and 10 mg/kg. Patients were allowed to have had prior anti-PD-1, anti-PD-L1 or anti-CTLA-4 therapy, and 40% of the dose-escalation patients had been treated with checkpoint inhibitors. Three dose-escalation patients achieved partial responses, one with hepatocellular carcinoma and two with cutaneous melanoma. The purpose of peripheral TCRbeta sequencing was to test whether ivuxolimab changed TCR sequence diversity and led to clonal T-cell expansion. In the dose-escalation cohort, approximately 83% of patients were male, and the mean age was 60 years with a range of about 20 to 80. Of the approximately 53 patients in dose escalation, approximately 20 had hepatocellular carcinoma, about 15 had melanoma, 9 had renal cell carcinoma and 9 had head and neck cancer. The paper describes the monotherapy dose-escalation part (N ≈ 52 patients) of the phase I trial of ivuxolimab. Paper-wide results and their limitations: After ivuxolimab, CD8+ T cells had more expanded clones than CD4+ T cells on average. At doses from 0.1 to 3.0 mg/kg, clonal expansion was seen in both CD4+ and CD8+ blood T cells between baseline and week 6. Low levels of normalized T-cell clonal expansion were also seen in some patients who did not respond. In partial responders in the 0.1-3.0 mg/kg groups, normalized peripheral clonal expansion was found to be among the lowest, especially among CD8+ T cells. The antigen specificity of the clonally expanded peripheral T cells was not determined.

Genomic DNA was isolated from the sorted cells so that the TCRbeta CDR3 region could be sequenced. The immunoSEQ Assay was used for sequencing of TCRbeta CDR3 regions. Drawn from immuneACCESS, this table holds only the in-frame rearrangements with V and J called that TCRdb kept. Clones are partly lost; checked studies trace under half to an unresolved V gene and leave the rest unexplained. This sample gives 55,000 to 70,000 clones in total; around four fifths of them show up just once. The ten most abundant clones make up 3.7% of the sample. This clone has only a few counts. Its cognate antigen has yet to be identified. No base quality information exists; no much larger clone differs at one position. The trial excluded patients who had a history of autoimmune disease or were on systemic immunosuppression. Peripheral blood for TCR sequencing was collected from all dose cohorts at baseline, on cycle 4 day 1, and on cycle 7 day 1. The samples were taken from a phase I, first-in-human, multicenter, open-label dose-escalation trial of ivuxolimab. Adults with locally advanced or metastatic melanoma, renal cell, hepatocellular, or head and neck squamous cell carcinoma were enrolled in the trial. Before TCR sequencing, CD4+ and CD8+ T cells were separately sorted from peripheral blood.

The CDR3 numbers 13 residues from cysteine through phenylalanine. Left in the record is the CDR3 DNA by itself, 39 bases read in frame from the first base. V lost 4 bases and J lost 7 bases, and the count of bases not matched to a germline gene is 4. The germline V gene yields SGHRS for CDR1 and YFSETQ for CDR2. The chain links TRBV5-1 with TRBJ2-2; TRBD1 fits 7 bases in the junction. Specimen: CD4+ or CD8+ T cells sorted from blood, collected in a trial of the OX40 agonist ivuxolimab. This receptor was identified in an adult with an advanced solid tumor such as melanoma, head and neck, liver or kidney cancer. In nucleotides, the sequence is TGCGCCAGCAGCCGGGACAGCCGCGGGGAGCTGTTTTTT. It translates as CASSRDSRGELFF.